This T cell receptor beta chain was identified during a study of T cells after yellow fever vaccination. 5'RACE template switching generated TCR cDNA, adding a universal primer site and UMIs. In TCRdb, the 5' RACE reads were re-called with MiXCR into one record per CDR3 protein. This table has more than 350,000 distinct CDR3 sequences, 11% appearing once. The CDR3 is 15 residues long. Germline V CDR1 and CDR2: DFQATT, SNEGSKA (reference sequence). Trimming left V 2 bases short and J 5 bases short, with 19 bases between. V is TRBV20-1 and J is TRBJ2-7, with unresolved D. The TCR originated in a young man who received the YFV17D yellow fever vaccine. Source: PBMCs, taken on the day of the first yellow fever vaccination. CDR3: CSARSPLSSDHEQYF. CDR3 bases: TGCAGTGCTAGATCACCGCTTTCCAGCGACCACGAGCAGTACTTC.